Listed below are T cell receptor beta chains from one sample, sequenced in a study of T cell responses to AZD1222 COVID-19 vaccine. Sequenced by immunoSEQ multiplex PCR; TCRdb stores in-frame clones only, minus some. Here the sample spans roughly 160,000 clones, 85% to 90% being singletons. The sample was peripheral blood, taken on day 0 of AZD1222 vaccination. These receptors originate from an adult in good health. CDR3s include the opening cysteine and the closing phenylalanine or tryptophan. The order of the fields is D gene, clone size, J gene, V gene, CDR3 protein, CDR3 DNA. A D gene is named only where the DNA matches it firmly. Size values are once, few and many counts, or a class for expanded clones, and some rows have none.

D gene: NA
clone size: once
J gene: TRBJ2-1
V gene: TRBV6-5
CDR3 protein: CASSWRVSYNEQFF
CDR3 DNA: TGTGCCAGCAGTTGGAGGGTTTCCTACAATGAGCAGTTCTTC

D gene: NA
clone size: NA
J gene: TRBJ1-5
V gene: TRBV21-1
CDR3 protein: CASSKEDRSNQPQHF
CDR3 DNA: TGTGCCAGCAGCAAAGAGGACAGATCCAATCAGCCCCAGCATTTT

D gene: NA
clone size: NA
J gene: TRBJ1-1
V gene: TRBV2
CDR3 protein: CASQQELNTEAFF
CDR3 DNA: TGTGCCAGCCAACAGGAGTTAAACACTGAAGCTTTCTTT

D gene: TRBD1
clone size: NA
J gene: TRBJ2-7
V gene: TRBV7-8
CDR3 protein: CASSLAHWGQGASEQYF
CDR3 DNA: TGTGCCAGCAGCTTAGCGCATTGGGGACAGGGGGCATCCGAGCAGTACTTC

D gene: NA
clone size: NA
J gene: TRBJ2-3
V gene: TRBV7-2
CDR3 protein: CASSPDYPDTQYF
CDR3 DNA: TGTGCCAGCAGCCCCGATTACCCAGATACGCAGTATTTT

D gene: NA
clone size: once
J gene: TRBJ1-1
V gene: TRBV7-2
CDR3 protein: CASSLVKAEAFF
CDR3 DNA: TGTGCCAGCAGCTTAGTCAAGGCTGAAGCTTTCTTT

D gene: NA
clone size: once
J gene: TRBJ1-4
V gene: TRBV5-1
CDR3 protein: CASSPSSLDEKLFF
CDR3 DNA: TGCGCCAGCAGCCCGTCATCTCTCGATGAAAAACTGTTTTTT

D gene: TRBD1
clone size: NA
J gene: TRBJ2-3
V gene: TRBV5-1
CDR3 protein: CASSRIGTGVSDTQYF
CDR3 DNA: TGCGCCAGCAGCCGAATCGGGACAGGGGTTTCAGATACGCAGTATTTT

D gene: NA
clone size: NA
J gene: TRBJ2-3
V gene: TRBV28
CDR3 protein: CASSSSPWTDTQYF
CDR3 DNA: TGTGCCAGCAGTTCATCTCCGTGGACAGATACGCAGTATTTT

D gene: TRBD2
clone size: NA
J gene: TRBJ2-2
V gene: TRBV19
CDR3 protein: CASSRPSGRGTGELFF
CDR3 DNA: TGTGCCAGTAGTAGACCTAGCGGGAGAGGCACCGGGGAGCTGTTTTTT

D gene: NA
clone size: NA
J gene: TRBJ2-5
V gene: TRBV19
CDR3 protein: CASSITARETQYF
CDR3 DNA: TGTGCCAGTAGTATAACGGCGCGGGAGACCCAGTACTTC

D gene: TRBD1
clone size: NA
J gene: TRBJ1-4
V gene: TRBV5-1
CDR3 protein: CASSLRPGQALNEKLFF
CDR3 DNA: TGCGCCAGCAGCTTAAGGCCGGGACAGGCCCTTAATGAAAAACTGTTTTTT

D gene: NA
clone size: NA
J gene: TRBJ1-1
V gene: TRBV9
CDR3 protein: CASSPRGERTLNTEAFF
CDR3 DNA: TGTGCCAGCAGCCCCCGGGGGGAGCGGACCTTGAACACTGAAGCTTTCTTT

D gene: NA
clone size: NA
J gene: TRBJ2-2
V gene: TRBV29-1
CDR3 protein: CSVRASGELFF
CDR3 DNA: TGCAGCGTTAGGGCGTCCGGGGAGCTGTTTTTT

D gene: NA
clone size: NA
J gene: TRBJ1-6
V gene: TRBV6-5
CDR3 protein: CASSTQQGRDSPLHF
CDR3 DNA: TGTGCCAGCAGTACCCAACAGGGACGTGATTCACCCCTCCACTTT

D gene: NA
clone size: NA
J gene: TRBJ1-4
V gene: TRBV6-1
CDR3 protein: CASSEGKGLHEKLFF
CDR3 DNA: TGTGCCAGCAGTGAAGGAAAGGGTCTACATGAAAAACTGTTTTTT

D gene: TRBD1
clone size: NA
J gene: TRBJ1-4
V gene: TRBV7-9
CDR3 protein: CASSTRDRGSEKLFF
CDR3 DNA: TGTGCCAGCAGCACCAGGGACAGGGGAAGTGAAAAACTGTTTTTT

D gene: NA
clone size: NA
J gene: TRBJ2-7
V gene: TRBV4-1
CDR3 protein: CASSHLAEGYEQYF
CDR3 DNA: TGCGCCAGCAGCCACCTCGCGGAGGGCTACGAGCAGTACTTC

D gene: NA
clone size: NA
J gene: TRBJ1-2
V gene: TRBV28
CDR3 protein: CATRNRLGGYTF
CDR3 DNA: TGTGCCACCAGAAATAGACTAGGCGGCTACACCTTC

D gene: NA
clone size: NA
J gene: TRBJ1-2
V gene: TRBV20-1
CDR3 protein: CSATTGNGYTF
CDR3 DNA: TGCAGTGCCACTACAGGGAACGGCTACACCTTC

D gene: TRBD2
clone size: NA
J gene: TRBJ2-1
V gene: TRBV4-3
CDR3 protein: CASSQDLAGGPSGEQFF
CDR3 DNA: TGCGCCAGCAGCCAGGATCTAGCGGGAGGGCCCTCGGGTGAGCAGTTCTTC

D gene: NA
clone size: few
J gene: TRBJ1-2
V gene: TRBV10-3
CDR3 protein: CATQDQGGAGLWGYTF
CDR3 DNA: TGTGCCACACAGGATCAAGGCGGGGCGGGCCTATGGGGCTACACCTTC

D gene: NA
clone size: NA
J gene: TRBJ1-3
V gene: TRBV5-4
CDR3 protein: CASSLAGAAGNTIYF
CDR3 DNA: TGTGCCAGCAGCTTGGCCGGGGCAGCTGGAAACACCATATATTTT

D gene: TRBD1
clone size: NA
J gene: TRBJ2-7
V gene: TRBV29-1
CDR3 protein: CSAIGQDYEQYF
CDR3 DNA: TGCAGCGCAATAGGACAGGACTACGAGCAGTACTTC

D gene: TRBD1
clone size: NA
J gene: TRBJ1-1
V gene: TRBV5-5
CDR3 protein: CASSLGQGRTEAFF
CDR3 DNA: TGTGCCAGCAGCTTGGGACAGGGGCGAACTGAAGCTTTCTTT